This T cell receptor beta chain was found in a study of T-cell reconstitution after alpha-beta-depleted transplantation in children. The library targeted TCRbeta and was prepared with unique molecular identifiers. Each CDR3 protein is one row after TCRdb ran MiXCR on the PCR reads. The table has 700,000 or so distinct CDR3 sequences, roughly 14% seen once. V was pared by 5 bases and J by 4 bases, with 10 bases of the junction left unmatched. CDR3 length equals 16 residues. Germline CDR1 and CDR2: SQVTM and ANQGSEA. Of note for this clonotype: The antigen is unknown.

Whole-study results and caveats: A year had passed since transplant, and T-cell counts and diversity by then came mostly from newly produced T cells. Several hundred expanded graft clones reportedly were the source of alpha-beta T cells about two months after transplant. Several patients had high TCRbeta diversity at day 60; it came from surviving recipient T cells and thymic progenitors.

The genes are TRBV29-1 and TRBJ2-7; 14 bases align to TRBD2. Sequenced material: PBMCs, taken before TCRalphabeta/CD19-depleted stem cell transplant. The receptor was isolated from a girl aged 2 to 10 with congenital amegakaryocytic thrombocytopenia, due to receive a stem cell transplant. The CDR3 nucleotides read TGCAGCGTTTCCCCGGGACTAGCGGGAGTTTTGTACGAGCAGTACTTC. Translated, it gives CSVSPGLAGVLYEQYF.